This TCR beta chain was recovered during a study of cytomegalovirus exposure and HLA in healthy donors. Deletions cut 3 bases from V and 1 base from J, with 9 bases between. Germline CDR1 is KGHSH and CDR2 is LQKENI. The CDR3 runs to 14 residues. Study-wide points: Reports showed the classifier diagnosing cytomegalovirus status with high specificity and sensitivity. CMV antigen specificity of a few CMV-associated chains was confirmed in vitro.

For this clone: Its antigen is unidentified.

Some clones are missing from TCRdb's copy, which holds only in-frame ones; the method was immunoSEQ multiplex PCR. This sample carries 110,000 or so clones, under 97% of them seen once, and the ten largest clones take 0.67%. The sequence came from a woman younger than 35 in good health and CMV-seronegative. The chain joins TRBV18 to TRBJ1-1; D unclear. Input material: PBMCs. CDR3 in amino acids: CASSPLGRNTEAFF. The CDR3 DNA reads TGTGCCAGCTCACCCCTCGGGAGGAACACTGAAGCTTTCTTT.